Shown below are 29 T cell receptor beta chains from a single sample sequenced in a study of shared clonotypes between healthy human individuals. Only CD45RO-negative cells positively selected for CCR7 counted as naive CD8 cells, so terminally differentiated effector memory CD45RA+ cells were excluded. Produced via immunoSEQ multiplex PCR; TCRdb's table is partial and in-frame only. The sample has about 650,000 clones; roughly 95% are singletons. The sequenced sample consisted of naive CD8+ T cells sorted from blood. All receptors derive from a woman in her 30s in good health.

The CDR3 reads CASSLGLRGTEAFF. CDR3 bases: TGTGCCAGCAGTCTCGGACTGAGGGGCACTGAAGCTTTCTTT. This chain links TRBV27 with TRBJ1-1, with D possibly being TRBD1 (5 bases). The CDR3 runs 14 residues. With 5 bases removed from V and 4 bases from J, the gap between germline ends came to 14 bases. Germline CDR1 MNHEY, CDR2 SMNVEV (reference sequence).

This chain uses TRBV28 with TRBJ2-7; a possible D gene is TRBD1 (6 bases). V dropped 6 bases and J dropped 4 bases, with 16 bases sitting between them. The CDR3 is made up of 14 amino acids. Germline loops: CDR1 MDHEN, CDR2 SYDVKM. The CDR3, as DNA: TGTGCCAGCAGCCTACAGGGCTCAGGGTACGAGCAGTACTTC. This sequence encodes CASSLQGSGYEQYF.

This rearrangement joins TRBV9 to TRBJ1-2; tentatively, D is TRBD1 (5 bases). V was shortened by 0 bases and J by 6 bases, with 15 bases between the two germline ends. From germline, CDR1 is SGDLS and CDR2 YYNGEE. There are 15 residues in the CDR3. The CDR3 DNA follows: TGTGCCAGCAGCGTAGGGAGCAGGGAGAATGATGGCTACACCTTC. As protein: CASSVGSRENDGYTF.

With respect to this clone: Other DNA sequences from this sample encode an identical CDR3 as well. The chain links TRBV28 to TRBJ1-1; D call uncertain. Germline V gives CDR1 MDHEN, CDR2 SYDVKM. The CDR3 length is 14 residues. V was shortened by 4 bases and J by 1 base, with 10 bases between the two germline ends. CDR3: CASSSPSENTEAFF. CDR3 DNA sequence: TGTGCCAGCAGTTCACCTTCAGAGAACACTGAAGCTTTCTTT.

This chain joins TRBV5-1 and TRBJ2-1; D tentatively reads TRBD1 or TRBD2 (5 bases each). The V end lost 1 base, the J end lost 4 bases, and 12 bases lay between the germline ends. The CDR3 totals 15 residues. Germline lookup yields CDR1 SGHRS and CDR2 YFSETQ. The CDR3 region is CASSLTGTKYNEQFF. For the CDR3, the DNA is TGCGCCAGCAGCTTGACCGGGACCAAATACAATGAGCAGTTCTTC.

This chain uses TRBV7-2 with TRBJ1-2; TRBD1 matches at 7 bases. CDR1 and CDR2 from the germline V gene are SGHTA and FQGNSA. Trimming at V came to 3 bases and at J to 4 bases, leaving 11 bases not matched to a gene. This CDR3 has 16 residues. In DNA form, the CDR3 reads TGTGCCAGCAGCTTTAACGACAGGGCCAACTTCTATGGCTACACCTTC. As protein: CASSFNDRANFYGYTF.

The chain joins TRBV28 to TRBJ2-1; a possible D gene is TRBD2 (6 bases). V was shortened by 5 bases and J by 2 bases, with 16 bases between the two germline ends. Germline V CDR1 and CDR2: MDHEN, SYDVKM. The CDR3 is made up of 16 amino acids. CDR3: CASSPGGADPYNEQFF. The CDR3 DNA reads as TGTGCCAGCAGTCCTGGCGGGGCGGACCCCTACAATGAGCAGTTCTTC.

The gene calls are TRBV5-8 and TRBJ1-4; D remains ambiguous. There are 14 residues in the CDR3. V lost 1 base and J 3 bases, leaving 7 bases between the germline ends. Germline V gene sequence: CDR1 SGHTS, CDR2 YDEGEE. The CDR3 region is CASSLWKANEKLFF. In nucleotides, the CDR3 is TGTGCCAGCAGCTTGTGGAAGGCTAATGAAAAACTGTTTTTT.

CDR3 in amino acids: CASQGLAENTGELFF. The DNA for the CDR3 is TGTGCCAGCCAAGGTCTAGCGGAGAACACCGGGGAGCTGTTTTTT. The genes are TRBV6-5 and TRBJ2-2, with 7 bases lining up with TRBD2. CDR1 is MNHEY and CDR2 is SVGAGI in the germline V gene. Trimming cost V 8 bases and J 1 base; bases outside gene matches: 7. The CDR3 is 15 amino acids.

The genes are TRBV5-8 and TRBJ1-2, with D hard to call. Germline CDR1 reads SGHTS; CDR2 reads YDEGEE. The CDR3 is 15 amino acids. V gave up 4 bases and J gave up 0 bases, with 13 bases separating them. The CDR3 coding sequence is TGTGCCAGCAGCCATGAAGCCGATGCTAACTATGGCTACACCTTC. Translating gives CASSHEADANYGYTF.

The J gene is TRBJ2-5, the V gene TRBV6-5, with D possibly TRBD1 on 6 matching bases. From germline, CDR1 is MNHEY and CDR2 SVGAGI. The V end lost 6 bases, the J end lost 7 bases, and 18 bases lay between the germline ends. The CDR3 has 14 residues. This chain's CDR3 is CASSPGTRIATQYF. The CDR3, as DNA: TGTGCCAGCAGCCCCGGGACAAGGATTGCGACCCAGTACTTC.

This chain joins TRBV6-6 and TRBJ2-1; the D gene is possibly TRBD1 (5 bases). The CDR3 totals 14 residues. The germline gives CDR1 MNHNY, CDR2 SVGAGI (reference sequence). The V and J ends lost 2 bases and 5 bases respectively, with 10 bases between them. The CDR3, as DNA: TGTGCCAGCAGTTACGGGCAGGGTAACAATGAGCAGTTCTTC. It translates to CASSYGQGNNEQFF.

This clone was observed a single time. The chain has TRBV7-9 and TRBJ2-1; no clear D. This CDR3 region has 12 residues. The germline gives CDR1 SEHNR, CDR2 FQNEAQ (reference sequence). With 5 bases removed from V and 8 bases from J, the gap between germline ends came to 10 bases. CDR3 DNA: TGTGCCAGCAGCCTCGACTCCTATGAGCAGTTCTTC. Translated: CASSLDSYEQFF.

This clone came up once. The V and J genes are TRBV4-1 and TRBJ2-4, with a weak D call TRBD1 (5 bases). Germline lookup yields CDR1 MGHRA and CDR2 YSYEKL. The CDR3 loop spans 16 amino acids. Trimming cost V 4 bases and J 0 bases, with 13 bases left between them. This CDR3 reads CASSPTVTKAKNIQYF. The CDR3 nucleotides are TGCGCCAGCAGCCCGACAGTTACGAAAGCCAAAAACATTCAGTACTTC.

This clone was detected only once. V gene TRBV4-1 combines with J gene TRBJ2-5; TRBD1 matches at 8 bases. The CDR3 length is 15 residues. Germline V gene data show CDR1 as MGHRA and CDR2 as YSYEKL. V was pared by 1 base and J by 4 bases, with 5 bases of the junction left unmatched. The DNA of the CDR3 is TGCGCCAGCAGCCAAGGGGCAGGGGGCCCAGAGACCCAGTACTTC. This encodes CASSQGAGGPETQYF.

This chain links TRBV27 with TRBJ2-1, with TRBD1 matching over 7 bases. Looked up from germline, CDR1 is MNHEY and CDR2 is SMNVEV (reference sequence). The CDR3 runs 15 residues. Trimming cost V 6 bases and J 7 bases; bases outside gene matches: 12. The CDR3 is CASSRPGQGENEQFF. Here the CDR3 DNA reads TGTGCCAGCAGCCGCCCGGGGCAGGGGGAAAATGAGCAGTTCTTC.

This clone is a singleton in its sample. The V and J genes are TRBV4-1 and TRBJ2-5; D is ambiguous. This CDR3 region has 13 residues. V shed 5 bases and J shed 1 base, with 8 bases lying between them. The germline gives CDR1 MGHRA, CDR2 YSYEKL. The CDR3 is CASSDAIQETQYF. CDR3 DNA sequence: TGCGCCAGCAGCGATGCAATCCAAGAGACCCAGTACTTC.

The chain's CDR3 is CSASGTAFGYTF. The CDR3 coding sequence is TGCAGCGCCTCCGGGACAGCCTTCGGCTACACCTTC. The gene calls are TRBV29-1 and TRBJ1-2; 7 bases line up with TRBD1. The CDR3 covers 12 residues. Trimming took 7 bases from V and 8 from J; bases not matched to a gene: 10. CDR1 is SQVTM, CDR2 ANQGSEA, per germline.

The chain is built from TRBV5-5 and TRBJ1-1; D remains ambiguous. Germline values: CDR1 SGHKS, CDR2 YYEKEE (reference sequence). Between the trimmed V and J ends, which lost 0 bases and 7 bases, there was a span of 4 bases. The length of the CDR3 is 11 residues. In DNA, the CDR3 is TGTGCCAGCAGCTTGGGGCATGAAGCTTTCTTT. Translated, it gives CASSLGHEAFF.

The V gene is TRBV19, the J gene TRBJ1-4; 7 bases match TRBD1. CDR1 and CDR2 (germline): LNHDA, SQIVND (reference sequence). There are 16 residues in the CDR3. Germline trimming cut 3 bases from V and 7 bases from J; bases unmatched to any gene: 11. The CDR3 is CASSMGQGGRFEKLFF. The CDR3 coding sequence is TGTGCCAGTAGTATGGGCCAGGGGGGTAGATTTGAAAAACTGTTTTTT.

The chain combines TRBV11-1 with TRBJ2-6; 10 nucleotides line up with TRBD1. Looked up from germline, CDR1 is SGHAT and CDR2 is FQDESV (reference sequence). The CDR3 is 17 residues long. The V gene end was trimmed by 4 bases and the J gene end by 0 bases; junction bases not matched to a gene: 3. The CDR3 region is CASSYGQGGSGANVLTF. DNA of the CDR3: TGTGCCAGCAGCTACGGACAGGGGGGCTCTGGGGCCAACGTCCTGACTTTC.

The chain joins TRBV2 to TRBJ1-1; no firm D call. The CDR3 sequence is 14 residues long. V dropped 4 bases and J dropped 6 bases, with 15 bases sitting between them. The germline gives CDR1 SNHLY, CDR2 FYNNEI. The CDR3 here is CASSAKGRQPEAFF. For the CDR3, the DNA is TGTGCCAGCAGTGCGAAGGGTCGGCAGCCTGAAGCTTTCTTT.

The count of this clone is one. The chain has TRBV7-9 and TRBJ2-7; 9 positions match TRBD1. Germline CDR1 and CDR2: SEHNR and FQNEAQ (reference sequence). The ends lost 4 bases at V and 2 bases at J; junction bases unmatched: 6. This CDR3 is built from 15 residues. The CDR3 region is CASSWADRGAYEQYF. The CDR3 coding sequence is TGTGCCAGCAGCTGGGCGGACAGGGGAGCCTACGAGCAGTACTTC.

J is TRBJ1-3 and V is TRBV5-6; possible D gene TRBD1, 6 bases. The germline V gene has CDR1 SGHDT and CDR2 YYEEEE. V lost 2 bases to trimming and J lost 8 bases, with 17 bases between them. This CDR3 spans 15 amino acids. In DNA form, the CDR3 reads TGTGCCAGCAGCTTTTTGGGGGGCAGAGGAGACACCATATATTTT. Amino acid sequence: CASSFLGGRGDTIYF.

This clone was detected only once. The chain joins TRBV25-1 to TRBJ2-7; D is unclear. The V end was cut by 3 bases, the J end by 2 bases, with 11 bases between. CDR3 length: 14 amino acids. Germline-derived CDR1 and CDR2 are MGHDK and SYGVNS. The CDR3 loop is CASSEYSFPYEQYF. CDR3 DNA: TGTGCCAGCAGTGAGTACTCCTTTCCCTACGAGCAGTACTTC.

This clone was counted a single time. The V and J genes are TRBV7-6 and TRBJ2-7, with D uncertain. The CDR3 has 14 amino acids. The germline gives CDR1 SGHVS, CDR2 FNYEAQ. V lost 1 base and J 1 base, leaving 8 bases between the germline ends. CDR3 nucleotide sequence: TGTGCCAGCAGCTTAGTAACCAATTCCTACGAGCAGTACTTC. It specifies CASSLVTNSYEQYF.

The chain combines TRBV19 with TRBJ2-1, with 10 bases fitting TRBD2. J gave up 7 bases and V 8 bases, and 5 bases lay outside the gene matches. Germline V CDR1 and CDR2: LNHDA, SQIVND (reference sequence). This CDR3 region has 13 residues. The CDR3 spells CASAGTSVNEQFF. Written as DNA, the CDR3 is TGTGCCAGTGCCGGGACTAGCGTTAATGAGCAGTTCTTC.

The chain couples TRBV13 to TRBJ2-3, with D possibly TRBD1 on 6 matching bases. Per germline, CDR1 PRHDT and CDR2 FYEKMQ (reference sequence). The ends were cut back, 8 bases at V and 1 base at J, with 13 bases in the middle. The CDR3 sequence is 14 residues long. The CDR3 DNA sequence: TGTGCCAGCGGTCTGGGGGCGGGCACAGATACGCAGTATTTT. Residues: CASGLGAGTDTQYF. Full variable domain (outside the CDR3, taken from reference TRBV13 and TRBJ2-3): AAGVIQSPRHLIKEKRETATLKCYPIPRHDTVYWYQQGPGQDPQFLISFYEKMQSDKGSIPDRFSAQQFSDYHSELNMSSLELGDSALYFCASGLGAGTDTQYFGPGTRLTVL.

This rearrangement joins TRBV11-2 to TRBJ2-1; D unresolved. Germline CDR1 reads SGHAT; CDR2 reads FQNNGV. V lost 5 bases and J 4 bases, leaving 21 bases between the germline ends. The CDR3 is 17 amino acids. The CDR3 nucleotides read TGTGCCAGCAGCCCGACTGGGCCCGACCCCAGATACAATGAGCAGTTCTTC. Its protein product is CASSPTGPDPRYNEQFF.